Each of the 9 T cell receptor beta chains below was sequenced from the same sample in a study of T cell responses to AZD1222 COVID-19 vaccine. Some clones are missing from TCRdb's copy, which holds only in-frame ones; the method was immunoSEQ multiplex PCR. The sample lists 150,000 or so clones, around 89% occurring once. The sequences come from peripheral blood, collected on day 0 of AZD1222 vaccination. The receptors shown here come from an adult in good health.

This chain joins TRBV30 and TRBJ1-1; a weak D match, TRBD1 (5 bases). The CDR3 extends over 12 amino acids. The germline V gene has CDR1 GTSNPN and CDR2 SVGIG (reference sequence). V lost 5 bases to trimming and J lost 10 bases, with 17 bases between them. CDR3 sequence (DNA): TGTGCCTGGGTTAGGGGAAACAGAGCAGCTTTCTTT. This encodes CAWVRGNRAAFF.

J is TRBJ1-2 and V is TRBV5-1; D is ambiguous. From germline, CDR1 is SGHRS and CDR2 YFSETQ. The CDR3 runs 12 residues. The V and J ends lost 5 bases and 2 bases respectively, with 7 bases between them. The CDR3 region has the DNA TGCGCCAGCAGGGAGCAAAACTATGGCTACACCTTC. This gives the protein CASREQNYGYTF.

The chain employs TRBV5-6 and TRBJ1-4; D gene uncertain. V lost 2 bases to trimming and J lost 7 bases, with 9 bases between them. CDR3 length: 13 residues. Germline CDR1 and CDR2: SGHDT and YYEEEE. For the CDR3, the DNA is TGTGCCAGCAGCTTTGAGTTCGGTGAAAAACTGTTTTTT. Amino acid sequence: CASSFEFGEKLFF. The full variable domain, completed using reference TRBV5-6 and TRBJ1-4, is DAGVTQSPTHLIKTRGQQVTLRCSPKSGHDTVSWYQQALGQGPQFIFQYYEEEERQRGNFPDRFSGHQFPNYSSELNVNALLLGDSALYLCASSFEFGEKLFFGSGTQLSVL.

The chain uses TRBV9 and TRBJ2-1; 8 bases align to TRBD2. Trimming at V came to 3 bases and at J to 1 base, leaving 6 bases not matched to a gene. Germline V lookup: CDR1 SGDLS, CDR2 YYNGEE. The CDR3 is made up of 16 amino acids. The CDR3: CASSARTSWSYNEQFF. In DNA form, the CDR3 reads TGTGCCAGCAGCGCGCGGACTAGCTGGTCCTACAATGAGCAGTTCTTC.

The rearrangement uses TRBV19 and TRBJ2-2, with 10 bases identical to TRBD2. CDR1 and CDR2 from the germline V gene are LNHDA and SQIVND (reference sequence). This CDR3 comprises 16 residues. J lost 2 bases, V lost 2 bases, and 2 bases had no gene match. The CDR3: CASSILAGANTGELFF. CDR3 in DNA: TGTGCCAGTAGTATACTAGCGGGAGCTAACACCGGGGAGCTGTTTTTT.

The CDR3 region is CRALGRGYTF. In nucleotides, the CDR3 is TGCAGGGCCTTGGGGAGGGGCTACACCTTC. The chain employs TRBV20-1 and TRBJ1-2, with D unresolved. Germline values: CDR1 DFQATT, CDR2 SNEGSKA (reference sequence). The CDR3 is 10 residues long.

The chain uses TRBV5-1 and TRBJ2-7; D is unclear. This CDR3 is 14 amino acids long. Trimming stripped 5 bases from V and 3 bases from J, with 15 bases between. Per the germline V gene, CDR1 is SGHRS and CDR2 is YFSETQ. The CDR3, as DNA: TGCGCCAGCAGTAAGGAGTCAAATATCTACGAGCAGTACTTC. It encodes CASSKESNIYEQYF. Combining the CDR3 with reference TRBV5-1 and TRBJ2-7 gives the whole variable domain KAGVTQTPRYLIKTRGQQVTLSCSPISGHRSVSWYQQTPGQGLQFLFEYFSETQRNKGNFPGRFSGRQFSNSRSEMNVSTLELGDSALYLCASSKESNIYEQYFGPGTRLTVT.

In DNA, the CDR3 is TGTGCCAGCAGCTTGACAGGGGTGCGGAGAGAGACCCAGTACTTC. Protein: CASSLTGVRRETQYF. The genes are TRBV7-3 and TRBJ2-5, with 8 positions matching TRBD1. This CDR3 spans 15 amino acids. V dropped 3 bases and J dropped 4; count of bases not matched to a gene: 7. Germline CDR1 SGHTA, CDR2 FQGTGA.

The rearrangement links TRBV28 to TRBJ2-7; D perhaps matches TRBD2 (6 bases). V was shortened by 6 bases and J by 2 bases, with 11 bases between the two germline ends. This CDR3 region has 13 residues. CDR1 and CDR2 from the germline V gene are MDHEN and SYDVKM. The CDR3, as DNA: TGTGCCAGCAGGGGTCCGGGAGCCTACGAGCAGTACTTC. Amino acid sequence: CASRGPGAYEQYF.